At least ten counts were recorded for the clone carrying this TCR beta chain. The antigen is unknown. The entry originates in a study of molecular identifiers for immune sequencing clone quantification. General study results and limits: Highly expanded clone sizes could end up underestimated if a barcode were shared by identical TCR molecules. Over 99% of effector molecules, but under 1% in naive cells, were held by clones with more than 20 RNA copies.

CDR1 and CDR2 (germline): SGHNT, YYREEE (reference sequence). The CDR3 consists of 14 residues. The ends lost 0 bases at V and 3 bases at J; junction bases unmatched: 2. As previously described, bulk TCR libraries were made using listed TCR primers. Each CDR3 protein is one row after TCRdb ran MiXCR on the PCR reads. The table records more than 450,000 distinct CDR3 sequences, around a fifth of them present only once. Naive CD8 T cells were FACS-sorted by CD8+CD4-CCR7+CD45RA+ markers. The chain joins TRBV5-4 to TRBJ2-7, with 8 bases that match TRBD2. Sequenced input: naive CD8+ T cells from blood, with Jurkat cell RNA spiked in. Described subset: FACS-sorted CD8+CD4-CCR7+CD45RA+ naive T cells. This clonotype originated in a human donor in good health. Some libraries in this study had Jurkat cell RNA spiked in. In DNA, the CDR3 is TGTGCCAGCAGCTTGGGGACTAGCCTCTACGAGCAGTACTTC. This translates into CASSLGTSLYEQYF.